Below are 18 T cell receptor beta chains sequenced from a single sample in a study of CD8+ T cells in alopecia areata. Extracted from the samples, RNA was reverse transcribed into cDNA to serve as the sequencing template. Data came from immunoSEQ multiplex PCR; TCRdb stores just in-frame clones and leaves some out. This sample has over 100,000 clones, each found more than once. The sample taken for sequencing was lesional skin. The receptors here all came from a C3H/HeJ mouse with alopecia areata. The strain's MHC type: H2-k.

This clone was recorded at least ten times. The genes and germline here are from mouse. The sequenced fragment ends 4 residues before the CDR3 boundary, so the rest is inferred from the germline J gene. The V gene is TRBV13-3, the J gene TRBJ2-4; 10 nucleotides agree with TRBD2. The V and J ends lost 1 base and 2 bases, in that order; junction bases with no gene match: 4. CDR1 and CDR2 (germline): NNHDY, SYVADS. The CDR3 is made up of 16 amino acids. The CDR3 spells CASSDKGLGSQNTLYF. CDR3 bases read: TGTGCCAGCAGTGATAAGGGACTGGGGTCTCAAAAC. Based on the CDR3 plus reference TRBV13-3 and TRBJ2-4, the full variable domain is EAAVTQSPRSKVAVTGGKVTLSCHQTNNHDYMYWYRQDTGHGLRLIHYSYVADSTEKGDIPDGYKASRPSQENFSLILELASLSQTAVYFCASSDKGLGSQNTLYFGAGTRLSVL.

In its sample, this clone was seen a few times. These gene names are mouse names. The read terminates 4 residues before the CDR3 end, so the remaining end is supplied by the germline J gene. The chain is built from TRBV19 and TRBJ2-3, with D unclear. Looked up from germline, CDR1 is FNHDT and CDR2 is SITEND (reference sequence). Trimming removed 2 bases from V and 0 bases from J, with 7 bases in between. The CDR3 loop spans 14 amino acids. The CDR3 loop reads CASSIQISAETLYF. Partial CDR3 DNA: TGTGCCAGCAGTATCCAAATTAGTGCAGAA.

This clone showed up just a few times. The listed TCRdb protein conflicts with the DNA translation at residue 12, and the protein shown is translated directly from the DNA. Gene names and germline match the mouse. The read comes to an end 3 residues before the CDR3 does, leaving the germline J gene to fill in the end. This chain links TRBV13-2 with TRBJ1-3, with TRBD1 matching over 7 bases. The germline CDR1 and CDR2 sequences are NNHNN and SYGAGS (reference sequence). V lost 5 bases, J lost 0 bases, and 5 bases stayed unmatched. This CDR3 is 15 amino acids long. The sequenced CDR3 bases are TGTGCCAGCGGGGGACAGAAACATTCTGGAAATACG. Protein product: CASGGQKHSGNT. The full CDR3 protein reads CASGGQKHSGNTLYF.

This clone occurred a few times. Each gene name is a mouse one. The read halts 4 residues ahead of the CDR3 end, with the missing end drawn from the germline J gene. V is TRBV19 and J is TRBJ1-1; 9 nucleotides agree with TRBD1. The trim removed 5 bases at V and 1 base at J, leaving 6 bases unmatched. The germline V gene encodes CDR1 FNHDT and CDR2 SITEND (reference sequence). This CDR3 is 15 amino acids long. Incomplete CDR3 DNA: TGTGCCAGCAGGAGGACAGGGGAGCGGAACACA. As protein: CASRRTGERNT. In full, the CDR3 is CASRRTGERNTEVFF.

Only a few counts were recorded for this clone. These gene names are mouse names. CDR3 amino acids: CASSLTGGNSDYTF. CDR3 DNA (partial): TGTGCCAGCAGTTTGACAGGGGGCAACTCC. The chain carries TRBV14 and TRBJ1-2; 10 positions match TRBD1. The CDR3 end is not reached by the read, which stops 4 residues before it; the germline J gene fills it in. Losses at the gene ends were 2 bases for V and 2 bases for J; bases not matched to a gene: 0. The germline V gene has CDR1 SGHDT and CDR2 FRDEAV. This CDR3 comprises 14 residues.

Only a few counts were recorded for this clone. TCRdb's protein does not match the DNA translation at residue 14; the protein provided is translated from the DNA. Genes and germline come from the mouse. The read comes to an end 3 residues before the CDR3 does, leaving the germline J gene to fill in the end. The V gene is TRBV13-1, the J gene TRBJ1-3, with TRBD1 matching 7 bases. Germline CDR1 is NSHNY and CDR2 is SYGAGN. Losses at the gene ends were 0 bases for V and 0 bases for J; bases not matched to a gene: 6. The CDR3 runs to 17 residues. This CDR3 is CASSDAPDRSSGNTLYF. The CDR3 bases that were read are TGTGCCAGCAGTGATGCACCGGACAGGTCTTCTGGAAATACG.

On this clone: Gene names are mouse gene names. The CDR3 extends 4 residues past the end of the read, so its final part is completed from the germline J gene. This chain joins TRBV1 and TRBJ2-5, with 9 bases fitting TRBD2. This CDR3 region has 16 residues. CDR1 and CDR2 (germline): NSQYPW, LRSPGD (reference sequence). Trimming at V came to 5 bases and at J to 1 base, leaving 7 bases not matched to a gene. The CDR3 sequence is CTCSPLYWGDQDTQYF. The part of the CDR3 DNA that was read is TGCACCTGCAGTCCTCTGTACTGGGGGGACCAAGAC.

There are many counts of this clone. Mouse names are used for the genes. The missing CDR3 end, 4 residues past where the read stops, is filled in from the germline J gene. V gene TRBV13-3 combines with J gene TRBJ2-7; 8 nucleotides align to TRBD2. With V trimmed by 2 bases and J by 3 bases, 4 bases remained unmatched. The CDR3 runs to 14 residues. Germline V lookup: CDR1 NNHDY, CDR2 SYVADS. This CDR3 reads CASSDEGGLYEQYF. CDR3 DNA, as far as it was read: TGTGCCAGCAGTGACGAGGGGGGGCTCTAT.

This clone was detected a few times. Gene names follow the mouse nomenclature. With the read ending 4 residues before the CDR3 end, the germline J gene is used to fill in that end. Other DNA sequences from this sample encode an identical CDR3 as well. The chain recombines TRBV1 with TRBJ2-5; 10 bases match TRBD2. Per germline, CDR1 NSQYPW and CDR2 LRSPGD (reference sequence). The CDR3 runs 15 residues. Incomplete CDR3 DNA: TGCACCTGCAGTGCATCCTGGGGGGGCGAGGAC. Encoded protein: CTCSASWGGED. The CDR3 in full is CTCSASWGGEDTQYF.

Regarding this clone: Any gene name here is a mouse gene name. From the germline J gene comes the end of the CDR3, since the read stops 4 residues before it. The V and J genes are TRBV1 and TRBJ2-1; 11 nucleotides line up with TRBD2. Germline CDR1 is NSQYPW and CDR2 is LRSPGD (reference sequence). The J segment lost 6 bases and the V segment lost 1 base, leaving 2 bases of the junction unmatched. The CDR3 is 15 amino acids. The CDR3 region is CTCSAGDWGGAEQFF. CDR3 DNA, as far as it was read: TGCACCTGCAGTGCAGGAGACTGGGGGGGTGCT.

This clone appeared a few times. The genes are named according to mouse. Coverage ceases 4 residues before the CDR3 finishes, and the germline J gene fills in the end. The rearrangement links TRBV13-3 to TRBJ2-4; 8 positions agree with TRBD2. Unmatched junction bases numbered 7, after V lost 4 bases and J lost 3 bases. The CDR3 has 15 amino acids. The germline V gene encodes CDR1 NNHDY and CDR2 SYVADS. CDR3 residues: CASSWGGRSQNTLYF. The part of the CDR3 DNA that was read is TGTGCCAGCAGTTGGGGGGGAAGGAGCCAAAAC.

A remark on this clone: Gene and germline names: mouse. The read terminates 4 residues before the CDR3 end, so the remaining end is supplied by the germline J gene. This chain links TRBV13-3 with TRBJ2-2; tentatively, D is TRBD1 (6 bases). Germline V gene lookup returns CDR1 NNHDY and CDR2 SYVADS. This CDR3 is 16 amino acids long. V was pared by 0 bases and J by 0 bases, with 9 bases between. The DNA read from the CDR3 is TGTGCCAGCAGTGATGCGGGGACAACAAACACCGGG. It specifies CASSDAGTTNTG. The whole CDR3 protein is CASSDAGTTNTGQLYF.

Note on this clone: The gene names given are mouse names. The read ends 4 residues shy of where the CDR3 ends; the end is completed using the germline J gene. The chain has TRBV29 and TRBJ2-5; a weak D match, TRBD1 (5 bases). Germline lookup yields CDR1 MSHET and CDR2 SYDVDS. The CDR3 has 14 residues. Trimming cost V 4 bases and J 0 bases, with 8 bases left between them. This CDR3 is CASSSDSNQDTQYF. The sequenced CDR3 bases are TGTGCTAGCAGTTCCGACAGTAACCAAGAC.

This clone was seen a few times. Mouse gene names apply. The read ends 4 residues early relative to the CDR3; the germline J gene fills the gap. This chain links TRBV13-3 with TRBJ1-2, with 10 positions matching TRBD1. V shed 3 bases and J 4 bases; nucleotides not matched to a gene: 6. The CDR3 contains 15 residues. The germline gives CDR1 NNHDY, CDR2 SYVADS. The DNA read from the CDR3 is TGTGCCAGCAGTGGGACAGGGGGAAGGAGCTCC. This sequence encodes CASSGTGGRSS. The whole CDR3 protein reads CASSGTGGRSSDYTF.

In this sample, this clone turned up many times. Genes here carry mouse names. The read gets to within 4 residues of the CDR3 end, and the germline J gene fills in the rest. V and J are TRBV13-3 and TRBJ2-3; D remains ambiguous. V lost 2 bases to trimming and J lost 1 base, with 8 bases between them. The CDR3 is 14 amino acids. CDR1 and CDR2 (germline): NNHDY, SYVADS. The sequenced CDR3 bases are TGTGCCAGCAGTGAGGTGAGGGGTGCAGAA. Encoded protein: CASSEVRGAE. The full CDR3 sequence reads CASSEVRGAETLYF.

A few counts support this clone. Mouse names are used for the genes. The CDR3 is cut off 4 residues early in the read; its end comes from the germline J gene. J is TRBJ1-2 and V is TRBV13-3, with 7 bases aligning to TRBD1. The germline V gene encodes CDR1 NNHDY and CDR2 SYVADS. With V trimmed by 0 bases and J by 4 bases, 6 bases remained unmatched. There are 15 residues in the CDR3. The CDR3 spells CASSDERGPGSDYTF. The covered CDR3 bases are TGTGCCAGCAGTGATGAAAGGGGGCCGGGCTCC.

This clone was observed a few times. Germline and genes here are mouse. CDR3 in amino acids: CATPTLGGRDYAEQFF. The covered CDR3 bases are TGTGCCACTCCGACACTGGGGGGGCGAGACTATGCT. The rearrangement joins TRBV13-3 to TRBJ2-1, with 11 bases matching TRBD2. Coverage ceases 4 residues before the CDR3 finishes, and the germline J gene fills in the end. Germline assignment: CDR1 NNHDY and CDR2 SYVADS. The CDR3 length is 16 residues. V was clipped by 9 bases and J by 2 bases; unmatched bases: 10.

Worth noting for this clone: At residue 12, the TCRdb protein and translated DNA are inconsistent; the protein given comes from the DNA. Mouse germline and gene names are used. The read ends 3 residues shy of where the CDR3 ends; the end is completed using the germline J gene. The chain employs TRBV13-3 and TRBJ1-3, with 10 bases fitting TRBD1. Germline loops: CDR1 NNHDY, CDR2 SYVADS. The CDR3 is made up of 15 amino acids. Losses at the gene ends were 5 bases for V and 2 bases for J; bases not matched to a gene: 4. This CDR3 is CASSATGGTGNTLYF. CDR3 bases read: TGTGCCAGCAGCGCGACAGGGGGCACTGGAAATACG.